The 29 T cell receptor beta chains below come from one sample, sequenced in a study of CD8+ T cells in alopecia areata (dated by TCRdb to 2017 to 2018). The sample's time point label is to be understood as: four to five weeks on oral tofacitinib. The sample's treatment or condition label is to be understood as: oral pan-JAK inhibitor, 5-10 mg twice daily. The library was obtained by the immunoSEQ multiplex PCR assay. To provide template for TCR sequencing, every sample had RNA extracted and reverse transcribed into cDNA. Here the immuneACCESS table is served through TCRdb, limited to in-frame sequences with V and J called. Missing clones are a known gap in these copies; in checked studies unresolved V genes cover under half, and the rest lacks a known reason. Within this sample are 140,000 to 150,000 clones, with roughly 54% of them counted one time only. Roughly 15% of the sample goes to the ten largest clones.

The starting material was CD8+ T cells sorted from blood, obtained at week 4, from a patient treated with tofacitinib. The origin of the receptors is a human donor with alopecia areata.

This chain's CDR3 is CASGLTSDGRQFF. The CDR3 DNA is TGTGCTAGTGGTTTGACTAGTGATGGACGGCAGTTCTTC. The chain couples TRBV12-5 to TRBJ2-1; possibly TRBD2 for D (5 bases). The ends were cut back, 2 bases at V and 12 bases at J, with 14 bases in the middle. Germline-derived CDR1 and CDR2 are LGHNT and FRNRAP. This CDR3 is built from 13 residues.

The chain joins TRBV6-6 to TRBJ2-2; no clear D gene. Trimming removed 1 base at V and 3 bases at J, with 6 bases between. Per the germline V gene, CDR1 is MNHNY and CDR2 is SVGAGI (reference sequence). The CDR3 totals 14 residues. CDR3 loop: CASSYWPDTGELFF. CDR3 bases: TGTGCCAGCAGTTACTGGCCCGACACCGGGGAGCTGTTTTTT.

The genes are TRBV13 and TRBJ2-7; D not certain. Germline loops: CDR1 PRHDT, CDR2 FYEKMQ (reference sequence). Trimming removed 5 bases from V and 2 bases from J, with 10 bases in between. The CDR3 totals 13 residues. This CDR3 is CASSDGSTYEQYF. The CDR3 DNA reads TGTGCCAGCAGCGATGGTAGTACCTACGAGCAGTACTTC.

In this sample, this clone turned up once. The chain combines TRBV11-2 with TRBJ2-7; TRBD2 agrees at 9 bases. V lost 4 bases, J lost 3 bases, and 7 bases stayed unmatched. The germline gives CDR1 SGHAT, CDR2 FQNNGV. The CDR3 sequence is 15 residues long. CDR3 bases: TGTGCCAGCAGCTGGCCGAGCGGGGGGATCTACGAGCAGTACTTC. This gives the protein CASSWPSGGIYEQYF. The full variable domain, with the rest looked up from reference TRBV11-2 and TRBJ2-7, is EAGVAQSPRYKIIEKRQSVAFWCNPISGHATLYWYQQILGQGPKLLIQFQNNGVVDDSQLPKDRFSAERLKGVDSTLKIQPAKLEDSAVYLCASSWPSGGIYEQYFGPGTRLTVT.

The V gene is TRBV7-9, the J gene TRBJ2-1; 8 bases line up with TRBD1. V lost 4 bases to trimming and J lost 2 bases; unmatched junction nucleotides: 4. In germline, CDR1 is SEHNR, CDR2 FQNEAQ (reference sequence). The CDR3 contains 15 residues. CDR3 DNA: TGTGCCAGCAGCTCTAGACAGGGGCCCTACAATGAGCAGTTCTTC. It yields the protein CASSSRQGPYNEQFF.

This chain uses TRBV2 with TRBJ1-2; no clear D. With 7 bases removed from V and 2 bases from J, the gap between germline ends came to 14 bases. Per germline, CDR1 SNHLY and CDR2 FYNNEI. This CDR3 contains 14 residues. CDR3 sequence (DNA): TGTGCCAGCATCCAGGAGATCTCCAACTATGGCTACACCTTC. Amino acids: CASIQEISNYGYTF.

The chain combines TRBV2 with TRBJ2-5; D may be TRBD2 (7 bases). Trimming stripped 6 bases from V and 5 bases from J, with 13 bases between. CDR1 SNHLY and CDR2 FYNNEI come from the germline V gene. The CDR3 totals 13 residues. CDR3 sequence reads: CASSSGGRETQYF. CDR3 nucleotide sequence: TGTGCCAGCAGCTCCGGGGGGCGCGAGACCCAGTACTTC.

This chain's CDR3 is CASSPPAGAYEQYF. As DNA, the CDR3 is TGTGCCAGCTCACCACCAGCCGGGGCCTACGAGCAGTACTTC. J is TRBJ2-7 and V is TRBV18; D perhaps matches TRBD2 (5 bases). This CDR3 comprises 14 residues. Germline values: CDR1 KGHSH, CDR2 LQKENI. V shed 0 bases and J shed 2 bases, with 8 bases lying between them.

This clone was observed many times. The V call is TRBV6-4, the J call TRBJ1-1; D is unresolved. V was pared by 3 bases and J by 1 base, with 9 bases between. The germline V gene has CDR1 MRHNA and CDR2 SNTAGT. The CDR3 has 14 amino acids. The CDR3 DNA sequence: TGTGCCAGCAGTGAAAGTCAGGAGAACACTGAAGCTTTCTTT. Translated: CASSESQENTEAFF.

This chain connects TRBV30 to TRBJ2-7; 10 bases align to TRBD2. The CDR3 consists of 16 residues. The germline gives CDR1 GTSNPN, CDR2 SVGIG (reference sequence). With V trimmed by 3 bases and J by 0 bases, 8 bases remained unmatched. The CDR3 DNA follows: TGTGCCTGGAGGGGATCTAGCGGGGGTCCCTCCTACGAGCAGTACTTC. Translating gives CAWRGSSGGPSYEQYF.

This chain links TRBV13 with TRBJ1-6, with D unclear. Trimming left V 3 bases short and J 9 bases short, with 9 bases between. The CDR3 is 13 residues long. The germline gives CDR1 PRHDT, CDR2 FYEKMQ (reference sequence). CDR3 amino acids: CASSFEGGSPLHF. In DNA, the CDR3 is TGTGCCAGCAGCTTCGAAGGTGGTTCACCCCTCCACTTT. The full variable domain, rest sourced from reference TRBV13 and TRBJ1-6, is AAGVIQSPRHLIKEKRETATLKCYPIPRHDTVYWYQQGPGQDPQFLISFYEKMQSDKGSIPDRFSAQQFSDYHSELNMSSLELGDSALYFCASSFEGGSPLHFGNGTRLTVT.

This clone was seen a handful of times. The chain couples TRBV5-4 to TRBJ1-6; possibly TRBD1 for D (6 bases). The ends were cut back, 4 bases at V and 10 bases at J, with 15 bases in the middle. The germline V gene has CDR1 SGHNT and CDR2 YYREEE (reference sequence). There are 14 residues in the CDR3. This chain's CDR3 is CASSPQGTKSPLHF. CDR3 coding DNA: TGTGCCAGCAGCCCACAGGGAACGAAATCACCCCTCCACTTT.

V usage is TRBV5-6 and J usage is TRBJ1-1; D uncertain. V lost 0 bases and J 8 bases, leaving 5 bases between the germline ends. The CDR3 sequence is 11 residues long. In germline, CDR1 is SGHDT, CDR2 YYEEEE. The CDR3 bases are TGTGCCAGCAGCTTGGGCGGGGAAGCTTTCTTT. Amino acid sequence: CASSLGGEAFF.

This clone was detected a few times. This chain joins TRBV7-2 and TRBJ2-7, with 8 bases aligning to TRBD2. With V trimmed by 2 bases and J by 2 bases, 8 bases remained unmatched. The CDR3 runs 16 residues. CDR1 and CDR2 (germline): SGHTA, FQGNSA. Here the CDR3 reads CASSLYPAGGPYEQYF. CDR3 nucleotides: TGTGCCAGCAGCTTATATCCCGCGGGGGGACCCTACGAGCAGTACTTC.

The rearrangement links TRBV7-2 to TRBJ2-7, with 8 bases lining up with TRBD1. Trimming took 0 bases from V and 3 from J; bases not matched to a gene: 7. The CDR3 has 16 amino acids. CDR1 is SGHTA and CDR2 is FQGNSA in the germline V gene. The CDR3 here is CASSLARTGMNYEQYF. The CDR3 region has the DNA TGTGCCAGCAGCTTAGCCCGGACAGGGATGAACTACGAGCAGTACTTC.

The rearrangement joins TRBV27 to TRBJ1-6; TRBD1 matches at 7 bases. J gave up 1 base and V 5 bases, and 8 bases lay outside the gene matches. This CDR3 has 17 residues. Germline CDR1 MNHEY, CDR2 SMNVEV (reference sequence). CDR3 region: CASSPGEGASYNSPLHF. The CDR3 nucleotides read TGTGCCAGCAGTCCCGGGGAGGGGGCGTCCTATAATTCACCCCTCCACTTT.

This clone was picked up a small number of times. The V gene is TRBV2, the J gene TRBJ2-3, with D possibly matching TRBD1 (5 bases). CDR3 size: 13 residues. Per germline, CDR1 SNHLY and CDR2 FYNNEI. V gave up 11 bases and J gave up 0 bases, with 12 bases separating them. The CDR3 DNA is TGTGCCGTACAGGAGACTAGCACAGATACGCAGTATTTT. Residues: CAVQETSTDTQYF.

V is TRBV6-5 and J is TRBJ1-4; the match to TRBD1 covers 8 bases. This CDR3 has 13 amino acids. V was pared by 4 bases and J by 8 bases, with 3 bases of the junction left unmatched. Germline assignment: CDR1 MNHEY and CDR2 SVGAGI. CDR3 nucleotides: TGTGCCAGCAGTTTTGGGACAGGCGAAAAACTGTTTTTT. This encodes CASSFGTGEKLFF.

This sequence joins TRBV9 and TRBJ2-3; D is unclear. From germline, CDR1 is SGDLS and CDR2 YYNGEE. Trimming removed 4 bases at V and 5 bases at J, with 5 bases between. CDR3 length: 11 amino acids. The CDR3 region is CASSYQDTQYF. The CDR3 bases are TGTGCCAGCAGCTATCAAGATACGCAGTATTTT.

This rearrangement joins TRBV27 to TRBJ1-6, with 7 bases that match TRBD1. V gave up 5 bases and J gave up 8 bases; unmatched junction bases: 3. There are 13 residues in the CDR3. Germline V CDR1 and CDR2: MNHEY, SMNVEV (reference sequence). This CDR3 is CASSIDRDSPLHF. For the CDR3, the DNA is TGTGCCAGCAGTATCGACAGGGATTCACCCCTCCACTTT.

The chain links TRBV2 to TRBJ1-1, with D tentatively TRBD1 (6 bases). The CDR3 runs 15 residues. The V end lost 3 bases, the J end lost 2 bases, and 13 bases lay between the germline ends. CDR1 is SNHLY, CDR2 FYNNEI, per germline. The CDR3 sequence: CASSDRDTLNTEAFF. In DNA form, the CDR3 reads TGTGCCAGCAGTGATAGGGACACCTTAAACACTGAAGCTTTCTTT.

This clone was counted a single time. V usage is TRBV27 and J usage is TRBJ1-2; no clear D gene. V shed 5 bases and J shed 2 bases, with 18 bases lying between them. The germline gives CDR1 MNHEY, CDR2 SMNVEV (reference sequence). This CDR3 has 16 amino acids. The CDR3 reads CASSPSPFSENYGYTF. CDR3 nucleotide sequence: TGTGCCAGCAGTCCATCTCCCTTTAGCGAGAACTATGGCTACACCTTC.

The rearrangement uses TRBV7-9 and TRBJ2-3; D unresolved. The CDR3 contains 12 residues. V lost 8 bases and J 1 base, leaving 7 bases between the germline ends. Germline loops: CDR1 SEHNR, CDR2 FQNEAQ (reference sequence). CDR3 amino acids: CASPGGTDTQYF. As DNA, the CDR3 is TGTGCCAGCCCGGGCGGCACAGATACGCAGTATTTT.

This clone was counted only a few times. This sequence joins TRBV29-1 and TRBJ2-5; D possibly corresponds to TRBD2 (7 bases). The CDR3 runs 15 residues. CDR1 is SQVTM and CDR2 is ANQGSEA in the germline V gene. V shed 7 bases and J shed 2 bases, with 20 bases lying between them. The CDR3 region is CSARGAGALQETQYF. CDR3 nucleotide sequence: TGCAGCGCCCGAGGGGCGGGGGCCCTTCAAGAGACCCAGTACTTC.

This chain links TRBV7-8 with TRBJ2-5; no firm D call. V was cut by 4 bases and J by 5 bases, with 8 bases left in between. CDR3 length: 12 residues. Germline V lookup: CDR1 SGHVS, CDR2 FQNEAQ. In DNA, the CDR3 is TGTGCCAGCAGCTACCCAGCGGAGACCCAGTACTTC. Its protein is CASSYPAETQYF.

This clone was seen a single time. The CDR3, as DNA: TGTGCCAGCAGCCTGGCCCGACGGCGGGCACGGGAGACCCAGTACTTC. Translated, it gives CASSLARRRARETQYF. This chain links TRBV5-6 with TRBJ2-5; TRBD2 might be the D (5 bases). Germline CDR1 SGHDT, CDR2 YYEEEE. The CDR3 covers 16 residues. The germline V and J ends were trimmed by 4 bases and 5 bases, with 21 bases remaining between them.

This rearrangement joins TRBV9 to TRBJ2-3; D ambiguous. The V and J ends lost 3 bases and 6 bases respectively, with 17 bases between them. The CDR3 totals 15 residues. Germline V gene sequence: CDR1 SGDLS, CDR2 YYNGEE. The DNA of the CDR3 is TGTGCCAGCAGCGCAAAGAGCCTACACGGTGATACGCAGTATTTT. Translation: CASSAKSLHGDTQYF.

This clone was counted a few times. V is TRBV5-1 and J is TRBJ2-2, with 9 positions matching TRBD1. With V trimmed by 3 bases and J by 3 bases, 3 bases remained unmatched. The CDR3 has 15 amino acids. Germline V gene sequence: CDR1 SGHRS, CDR2 YFSETQ. In DNA form, the CDR3 reads TGCGCCAGCAGCTGGGACAGGGCGGACACCGGGGAGCTGTTTTTT. This sequence encodes CASSWDRADTGELFF. Full variable domain (missing parts from reference TRBV5-1 and TRBJ2-2): KAGVTQTPRYLIKTRGQQVTLSCSPISGHRSVSWYQQTPGQGLQFLFEYFSETQRNKGNFPGRFSGRQFSNSRSEMNVSTLELGDSALYLCASSWDRADTGELFFGEGSRLTVL.

The rearrangement links TRBV29-1 to TRBJ2-6; weak D call: TRBD1 (5 bases). With 3 bases removed from V and 0 bases from J, the gap between germline ends came to 9 bases. This CDR3 contains 15 residues. Germline-derived CDR1 and CDR2 are SQVTM and ANQGSEA. The CDR3 DNA sequence: TGCAGCGTTGATCCAGGGCACTCTGGGGCCAACGTCCTGACTTTC. Amino acid sequence: CSVDPGHSGANVLTF.